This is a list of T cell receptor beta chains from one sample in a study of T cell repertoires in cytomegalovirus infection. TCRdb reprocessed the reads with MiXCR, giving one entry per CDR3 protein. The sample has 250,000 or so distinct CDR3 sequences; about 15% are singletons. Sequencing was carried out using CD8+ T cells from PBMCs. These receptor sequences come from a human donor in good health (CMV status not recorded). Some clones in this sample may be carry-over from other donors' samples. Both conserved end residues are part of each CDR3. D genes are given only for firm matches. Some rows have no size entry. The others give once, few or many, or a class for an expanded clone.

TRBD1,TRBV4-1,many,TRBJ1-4,CASSQKRQGQSEKLFF,TGCGCCAGCAGCCAAAAACGACAGGGCCAAAGTGAAAAACTGTTTTTT
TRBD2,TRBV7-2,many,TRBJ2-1,CASRLLGLALDEQFF,TGTGCCAGCAGACTGCTGGGACTAGCGCTGGATGAGCAGTTCTTC
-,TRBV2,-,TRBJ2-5,CASSPESSETQYF,TGTGCCAGCAGTCCAGAATCTTCGGAGACCCAGTACTTC
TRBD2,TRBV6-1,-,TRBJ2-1,CASSEVLAGGDEQFF,TGTGCCAGCAGTGAAGTACTAGCGGGGGGAGATGAGCAGTTCTTC
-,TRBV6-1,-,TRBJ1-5,CASSETFNQPQHF,TGTGCCAGCAGTGAGACCTTCAATCAGCCCCAGCATTTT
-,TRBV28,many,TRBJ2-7,CASRLPGVGNEQYF,TGTGCCAGCAGGTTACCAGGGGTTGGCAACGAGCAGTACTTC
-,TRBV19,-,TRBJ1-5,CASSVAGLSNQPQHF,TGTGCCAGTTCTGTCGCCGGCCTTAGCAATCAGCCCCAGCATTTT
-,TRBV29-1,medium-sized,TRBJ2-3,CSGIDKPVTDTQYF,TGCAGCGGGATCGACAAACCCGTCACAGATACGCAGTATTTT
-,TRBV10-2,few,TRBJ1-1,CATGAFRPETEAFF,TGCGCCACCGGAGCTTTTAGGCCGGAGACTGAAGCTTTCTTT
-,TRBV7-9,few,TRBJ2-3,CASSPPGADRDTQYF,TGTGCCAGCAGCCCTCCGGGGGCCGATCGGGATACGCAGTATTTT
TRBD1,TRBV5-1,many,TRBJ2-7,CASSALGTGLYEQYF,TGCGCCAGCAGCGCGCTCGGGACAGGGCTGTACGAGCAGTACTTC
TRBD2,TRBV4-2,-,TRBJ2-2,CASSQVEGLAVAGELFF,TGTGCCAGCAGCCAAGTCGAGGGACTAGCTGTCGCCGGGGAGCTGTTTTTT
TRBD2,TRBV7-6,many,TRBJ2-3,CASSFVAGGFTDTQYF,TGTGCCAGCAGCTTCGTAGCGGGGGGCTTCACAGATACGCAGTATTTT
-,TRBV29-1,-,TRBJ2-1,CSLTRGLYNEQFF,TGCAGCCTAACTAGGGGTCTATACAATGAGCAGTTCTTC
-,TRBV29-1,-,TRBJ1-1,CSVPGAGRTLGAFF,TGCAGCGTTCCAGGGGCGGGGCGGACACTTGGAGCTTTCTTT
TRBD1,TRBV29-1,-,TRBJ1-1,CSGNRGAEAFF,TGCAGCGGCAACAGGGGGGCTGAAGCTTTCTTT
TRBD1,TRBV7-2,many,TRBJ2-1,CASSLGHARGLSYNEQFF,TGTGCCAGCAGCTTAGGACATGCCAGGGGGCTCTCCTACAATGAGCAGTTCTTC
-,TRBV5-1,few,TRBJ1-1,CASSSYSGGATEAFF,TGCGCCAGCAGCTCCTACTCGGGGGGTGCCACTGAAGCTTTCTTT
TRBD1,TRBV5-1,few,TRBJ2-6,CASNEGQGANVLTF,TGCGCCAGCAACGAGGGACAGGGGGCCAACGTCCTGACTTTC
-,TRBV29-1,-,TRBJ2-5,CSVEDTVMGSETQYF,TGCAGCGTTGAAGACACAGTGATGGGGTCGGAGACCCAGTACTTC
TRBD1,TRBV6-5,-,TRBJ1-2,CASSTTGGDGYTF,TGTGCCAGCAGTACGACAGGGGGCGATGGCTACACCTTC
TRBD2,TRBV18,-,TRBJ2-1,CASSPAPESGVSYNEQFF,TGTGCCAGCTCACCGGCCCCAGAAAGCGGGGTCTCCTACAATGAGCAGTTCTTC
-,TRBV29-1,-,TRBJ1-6,CSVGGGGGSPLHF,TGCAGCGTTGGAGGCGGGGGGGGATCACCCCTCCACTTT
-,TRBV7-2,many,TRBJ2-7,CASSAKSEGSYEQYF,TGTGCCAGCAGCGCAAAATCGGAGGGCTCCTACGAGCAGTACTTC
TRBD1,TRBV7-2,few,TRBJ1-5,CASSLALAGGAGQPQHF,TGTGCCAGCAGCTTAGCGCTTGCAGGGGGCGCAGGGCAGCCCCAGCATTTT
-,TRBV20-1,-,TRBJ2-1,CSAWDISSYNEQFF,TGCAGTGCTTGGGACATTAGCTCCTACAATGAGCAGTTCTTC
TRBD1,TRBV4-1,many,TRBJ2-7,CASSQGDREAYEQYF,TGCGCCAGCAGCCAAGGGGACAGGGAAGCCTACGAGCAGTACTTC
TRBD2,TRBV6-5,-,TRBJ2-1,CASSYSLAGGPYNEQFF,TGTGCCAGCAGTTACTCCTTAGCGGGGGGGCCCTACAATGAGCAGTTCTTC
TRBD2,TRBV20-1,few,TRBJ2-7,CSARDLAGVDYEQYF,TGCAGTGCTAGAGATCTTGCGGGGGTTGACTACGAGCAGTACTTC
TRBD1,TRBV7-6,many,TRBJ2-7,CASSLVLTDRASYEQYF,TGTGCCAGCAGCTTAGTCTTAACGGACAGGGCCTCCTACGAGCAGTACTTC
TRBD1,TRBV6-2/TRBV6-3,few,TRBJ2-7,CASSSAGTGGPSYEQYF,TGTGCCAGCAGTTCAGCCGGGACAGGGGGCCCATCCTACGAGCAGTACTTC
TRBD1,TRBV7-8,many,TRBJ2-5,CASSAGQGARETQYF,TGTGCCAGCAGCGCGGGACAGGGGGCCAGAGAGACCCAGTACTTC
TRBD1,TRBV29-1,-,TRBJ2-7,CSVEDPRGRPYEQYF,TGCAGCGTTGAAGATCCCAGGGGGCGGCCCTACGAGCAGTACTTC
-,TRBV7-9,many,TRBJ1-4,CASSLPRENEKLFF,TGTGCCAGCAGCTTACCGCGGGAGAATGAAAAACTGTTTTTT
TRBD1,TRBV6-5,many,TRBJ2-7,CASSPTGLEQYF,TGTGCCAGCAGCCCGACAGGGCTCGAGCAGTACTTC
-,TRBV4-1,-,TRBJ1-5,CASSQDPENQPQHF,TGTGCCAGCAGCCAAGACCCGGAGAATCAGCCCCAGCATTTT
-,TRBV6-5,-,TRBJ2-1,CASSPSAGNEQFF,TGTGCCAGCAGCCCGTCGGCCGGGAATGAGCAGTTCTTC
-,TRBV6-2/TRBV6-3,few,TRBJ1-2,CASRPGQYYGYTF,TGTGCCAGCAGGCCCGGACAGTACTATGGCTACACCTTC
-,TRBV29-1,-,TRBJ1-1,CSVGVSSAEAFF,TGCAGCGTCGGGGTCAGCTCGGCTGAAGCTTTCTTT
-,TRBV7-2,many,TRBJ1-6,CASSLGRWGYNNSPLHF,TGTGCCAGCAGCTTAGGGCGGTGGGGCTACAATAATTCACCCCTCCACTTT
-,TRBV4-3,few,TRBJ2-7,CASSQDGGYEQYF,TGCGCCAGCAGCCAAGATGGGGGCTACGAGCAGTACTTC
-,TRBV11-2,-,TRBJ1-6,CASSLTSDNYNSPHHF,TGTGCCAGCAGCTTAACTTCGGACAACTATAATTCTCCCCACCACTTT
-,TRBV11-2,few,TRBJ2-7,CASSLGAGQSYEQYF,TGTGCCAGCAGCTTGGGGGCGGGACAGTCCTACGAGCAGTACTTC
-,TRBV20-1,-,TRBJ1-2,CSARDEGVYYGYTF,TGCAGTGCTAGAGACGAGGGGGTTTACTATGGCTACACCTTC
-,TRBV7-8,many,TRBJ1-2,CASSQVVSPYGYTF,TGTGCCAGCAGCCAGGTGGTGAGCCCTTATGGCTACACCTTC
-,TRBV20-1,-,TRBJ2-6,CSARDLGGTNSGANVLTF,TGCAGTGCTAGAGATCTGGGCGGAACCAACTCTGGGGCCAACGTCCTGACTTTC
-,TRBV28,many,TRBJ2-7,CASSVRKGGGIYEQYF,TGTGCCAGCAGTGTCCGGAAGGGGGGGGGTATATACGAGCAGTACTTC
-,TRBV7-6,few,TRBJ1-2,CASSSTRLIYGYTF,TGTGCCAGCAGCTCCACCCGACTTATCTATGGCTACACCTTC
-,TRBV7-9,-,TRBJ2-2,CASSLWAGRITGELFF,TGTGCCAGCAGCCTGTGGGCAGGGAGGATCACCGGGGAGCTGTTTTTT
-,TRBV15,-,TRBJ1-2,CATRDGMGGYTF,TGTGCCACCAGGGACGGGATGGGGGGCTACACCTTC
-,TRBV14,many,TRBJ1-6,CASSQPNSPLHF,TGTGCCAGCAGCCAACCCAATTCACCCCTCCACTTT
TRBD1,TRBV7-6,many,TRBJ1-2,CASSPSPGQGKGYTF,TGTGCCAGCAGCCCCAGCCCGGGACAGGGGAAAGGCTACACCTTC
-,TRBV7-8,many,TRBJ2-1,CASSFTGDEQFF,TGTGCCAGCAGCTTTACAGGAGATGAGCAGTTCTTC
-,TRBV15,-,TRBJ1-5,CATTQRGRQEDWPQHF,TGTGCCACGACGCAGAGGGGACGCCAGGAAGATTGGCCCCAGCATTTT
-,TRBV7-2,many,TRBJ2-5,CASSQPDREYQETQYF,TGTGCCAGCAGCCAGCCCGACAGAGAGTACCAAGAGACCCAGTACTTC
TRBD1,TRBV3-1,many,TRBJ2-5,CASSQGTGKGEETQYF,TGTGCCAGCAGCCAAGGGACAGGGAAGGGAGAAGAGACCCAGTACTTC
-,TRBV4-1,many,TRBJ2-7,CASSPDRTTYEQYF,TGCGCCAGCAGCCCCGACAGGACAACCTACGAGCAGTACTTC
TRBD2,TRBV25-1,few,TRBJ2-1,CASRPTSGGAYNEQFF,TGTGCCAGCAGGCCGACTAGCGGGGGGGCCTACAATGAGCAGTTCTTC
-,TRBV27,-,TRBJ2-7,CASSLSSGGASDPNYEQYF,TGTGCCAGCAGTTTATCGTCGGGCGGGGCTTCGGACCCAAATTACGAGCAGTACTTC